These T cell receptor beta chains were read from a single sample in a study of identical twins. TCRdb reprocessed the 5' RACE reads with MiXCR, giving one entry per CDR3 protein. The data contain nearly 250,000 distinct CDR3 sequences, 5.5% to 8% of them singletons. These same data were also listed under a study on yellow fever vaccine responses in identical twins.

Material for sequencing was memory (CD45RO+) T cells sorted from blood. These receptors were obtained from a woman under 30 in good health. CDR3s include the opening cysteine and the closing phenylalanine or tryptophan. The D gene is left open where the match is weak. The size field is filled for only some rows; it gives once, few, many or a size class.

clone size	J gene	D gene	V gene	CDR3 protein	CDR3 DNA
few	TRBJ2-7	TRBD2	TRBV5-1	CASSLYPSGDSYEQYF	TGCGCCAGCAGCTTGTATCCTAGCGGGGACTCCTACGAGCAGTACTTC
.	TRBJ2-3	.	TRBV20-1	CSAADPSTDTQYF	TGCAGTGCTGCGGATCCCAGCACAGATACGCAGTATTTT
many	TRBJ1-1	.	TRBV20-1	CSARATLMLNTEAFF	TGCAGTGCTAGGGCTACCCTCATGTTGAACACTGAAGCTTTCTTT
.	TRBJ2-2	TRBD1	TRBV10-1	CASRKGTAVGELFF	TGCGCCAGCAGGAAAGGGACAGCGGTAGGGGAGCTGTTTTTT
.	TRBJ2-7	.	TRBV24-1	CATSDPRVSYEQYF	TGTGCCACCAGTGATCCCAGGGTCTCCTACGAGCAGTACTTC
.	TRBJ1-6	TRBD1	TRBV20-1	CSPKGGTEYSPLHF	TGCAGCCCTAAGGGAGGGACAGAATATTCACCCCTCCACTTT
many	TRBJ2-2	.	TRBV5-1	CASSLGDTGELFF	TGCGCCAGCAGCTTGGGAGACACCGGGGAGCTGTTTTTT
.	TRBJ2-3	TRBD2	TRBV7-6	CASSTGLAGQADTQYF	TGTGCCAGCAGCACTGGACTAGCGGGGCAGGCAGATACGCAGTATTTT
many	TRBJ2-5	.	TRBV29-1	CSVPGTLQETQYF	TGCAGCGTCCCCGGGACTCTACAAGAGACCCAGTACTTC
.	TRBJ2-5	TRBD1	TRBV5-5	CASSPGTGRQQETQYF	TGTGCCAGCAGCCCCGGGACAGGGCGCCAACAAGAGACCCAGTACTTC
.	TRBJ1-1	TRBD1	TRBV5-1	CASSLGRTGGAGNTEAFF	TGCGCCAGCAGCTTGGGGAGGACAGGGGGCGCAGGGAACACTGAAGCTTTCTTT
.	TRBJ1-1	TRBD1	TRBV3-1	CASSLSDRVAEAFF	TGTGCCAGCAGCCTATCCGACAGGGTCGCTGAAGCTTTCTTT
few	TRBJ2-1	.	TRBV24-1	CATSGSGTGDNEQFF	TGTGCCACCAGTGGCTCCGGGACTGGTGACAATGAGCAGTTCTTC
medium-sized	TRBJ2-1	.	TRBV12-3/TRBV12-4	CASRLADSYNEQFF	TGTGCCAGCCGGCTAGCTGACTCCTACAATGAGCAGTTCTTC
few	TRBJ2-2	.	TRBV7-9	CASSLPRQGLRTGELFF	TGTGCCAGCAGCTTACCCCGCCAGGGACTCCGCACCGGGGAGCTGTTTTTT
few	TRBJ2-3	TRBD1	TRBV20-1	CSADGTALTDTQYF	TGCAGTGCTGACGGGACAGCCCTCACAGATACGCAGTATTTT
.	TRBJ2-5	.	TRBV27	CASSPVRKETQYF	TGTGCCAGCAGTCCCGTCCGAAAAGAGACCCAGTACTTC
.	TRBJ2-3	TRBD2	TRBV11-2	CASSKGRLAGSIDTQYF	TGTGCCAGCAGCAAAGGGAGACTAGCGGGAAGTATAGATACGCAGTATTTT
many	TRBJ2-7	TRBD2	TRBV3-1	CASSQVPSGRVSYEQYF	TGTGCCAGCAGCCAAGTACCTAGCGGGAGAGTCTCCTACGAGCAGTACTTC
.	TRBJ1-3	.	TRBV20-1	CSASFGESAGNTIYF	TGCAGTGCTAGTTTCGGGGAGTCGGCTGGAAACACCATATATTTT
once	TRBJ1-2	.	TRBV18	CASSPRTAYYGYTF	TGTGCCAGCTCACCCAGGACAGCCTACTATGGCTACACCTTC
many	TRBJ2-3	TRBD2	TRBV4-1	CASSQGVLANTDTQYF	TGCGCCAGCAGCCAAGGGGTACTAGCGAACACAGATACGCAGTATTTT
many	TRBJ1-5	TRBD1	TRBV7-6	CASSLGGTGGEGNQPQHF	TGTGCCAGCAGCTTAGGGGGGACAGGGGGCGAAGGGAATCAGCCCCAGCATTTT
many	TRBJ2-1	TRBD2	TRBV29-1	CSTRTSGRNEQFF	TGCAGCACTAGGACTAGCGGGCGCAATGAGCAGTTCTTC
few	TRBJ1-5	.	TRBV18	CASSPGFSNQPQHF	TGTGCCAGCTCACCTGGTTTTAGCAATCAGCCCCAGCATTTT
few	TRBJ2-3	.	TRBV6-4	CASSDSTEAPQYF	TGTGCCAGCAGTGACTCGACAGAGGCTCCGCAGTATTTT
.	TRBJ2-1	.	TRBV7-3	CASSPVGLYDNEQFF	TGTGCCAGCAGCCCGGTGGGGCTCTACGACAATGAGCAGTTCTTC
few	TRBJ2-3	TRBD2	TRBV5-1	CASKTSGSTDTQYF	TGCGCCAGCAAGACTAGCGGGAGTACAGATACGCAGTATTTT
.	TRBJ2-3	TRBD2	TRBV20-1	CCARDLLTSGDSDTQYF	TGCTGCGCTAGAGATCTCCTGACTAGCGGAGACTCAGATACGCAGTATTTT
few	TRBJ2-2	.	TRBV24-1	CATEGPGELFF	TGTGCCACCGAGGGTCCCGGGGAGCTGTTTTTT
many	TRBJ2-5	.	TRBV10-3	CAIRPPNSETQYF	TGTGCCATCAGGCCCCCAAATAGTGAGACCCAGTACTTC
few	TRBJ2-2	TRBD2	TRBV2	CASNGRETVGELFF	TGTGCCAGCAATGGGCGGGAGACGGTCGGGGAGCTGTTTTTT
.	TRBJ2-6	.	TRBV10-3	CPQIGGANVLTF	TGTCCCCAGATAGGGGGGGCCAACGTCCTGACTTTC
few	TRBJ1-2	.	TRBV3-1	CASSQVSQGQGYTF	TGTGCCAGCAGCCAAGTTAGCCAGGGACAAGGCTACACCTTC
.	TRBJ2-5	TRBD2	TRBV4-2	CASSQDREVVGTQYF	TGTGCCAGCAGCCAAGACCGGGAGGTGGTTGGGACCCAGTACTTC
many	TRBJ2-7	TRBD1	TRBV7-9	CASSQQGTDYEQYF	TGTGCCAGCAGCCAACAGGGGACAGACTACGAGCAGTACTTC
few	TRBJ2-2	.	TRBV5-1	CASSLFAGGNTGELFF	TGCGCCAGCAGCTTGTTTGCAGGAGGAAACACCGGGGAGCTGTTTTTT
.	TRBJ1-2	TRBD1	TRBV20-1	CSASLNTDRDYGYTF	TGCAGTGCTAGCTTAAACACCGACAGGGACTATGGCTACACCTTC
.	TRBJ2-2	TRBD1	TRBV29-1	CSVEGTGNTGELFF	TGCAGCGTTGAAGGGACAGGGAACACCGGGGAGCTGTTTTTT
many	TRBJ2-7	.	TRBV20-1	CSAQPQTYEQYF	TGCAGTGCTCAACCCCAGACCTACGAGCAGTACTTC
many	TRBJ1-2	.	TRBV2	CASSELGNYGYTF	TGTGCCAGCAGTGAGTTGGGGAACTATGGCTACACCTTC
.	TRBJ2-3	TRBD1	TRBV2	CASCLSDRGPLRTDTQYF	TGTGCCAGCTGTTTATCAGACAGGGGTCCGCTCCGCACAGATACGCAGTATTTT
.	TRBJ2-7	TRBD1	TRBV3-1	CASSQAGGDRAREQYF	TGTGCCAGCAGCCAAGCAGGGGGCGATAGGGCAAGAGAGCAGTACTTC
many	TRBJ2-1	.	TRBV15	CATSREGGGMSSYNEQFF	TGTGCCACCAGCAGAGAGGGGGGTGGGATGAGCTCCTACAATGAGCAGTTCTTC
.	TRBJ2-3	TRBD2	TRBV11-2	CASSFGSLAGGPFYTDTQYF	TGTGCCAGCAGCTTTGGTTCACTAGCGGGAGGGCCGTTCTACACAGATACGCAGTATTTT
.	TRBJ1-5	.	TRBV2	CASSDRVRDQPQHF	TGTGCCAGCAGTGACAGGGTTAGGGATCAGCCCCAGCATTTT
many	TRBJ2-3	.	TRBV9	CASSVRSTDTQYF	TGTGCCAGCAGCGTAAGGAGCACAGATACGCAGTATTTT
few	TRBJ1-5	TRBD1	TRBV7-8	CASSLATGVGGLNRQPQHF	TGTGCCAGCAGCTTGGCGACAGGGGTCGGTGGGCTGAATCGTCAGCCCCAGCATTTT
few	TRBJ2-5	.	TRBV29-1	CSAGAQETQYF	TGCAGCGCCGGGGCCCAAGAGACCCAGTACTTC
many	TRBJ2-1	TRBD1	TRBV12-3/TRBV12-4	CASRRDRDRGDNEQFF	TGTGCCAGCAGGAGAGACCGGGACAGGGGGGACAATGAGCAGTTCTTC
many	TRBJ1-1	TRBD1	TRBV3-1	CASSLTGTGRIQTFF	TGTGCCAGCAGCCTAACCGGGACAGGGAGAATACAAACTTTCTTT
many	TRBJ2-3	.	TRBV4-2	CASSQDRVTSTDTQYF	TGTGCCAGCAGCCAAGATCGGGTGACTTCCACAGATACGCAGTATTTT
many	TRBJ2-7	.	TRBV29-1	CSVSLGQSEQYF	TGCAGCGTCTCTTTGGGACAATCCGAGCAGTACTTC
many	TRBJ2-1	.	TRBV5-1	CASSRDLGPYNEQFF	TGCGCCAGCAGCCGGGACCTGGGCCCCTACAATGAGCAGTTCTTC
many	TRBJ2-1	.	TRBV12-3/TRBV12-4	CASSWDTGSGHPSNEQFF	TGTGCCAGCAGTTGGGACACCGGCTCTGGGCACCCCTCCAATGAGCAGTTCTTC
many	TRBJ2-2	.	TRBV11-3	CASSRLTGELFF	TGTGCCAGCAGCAGATTAACCGGGGAGCTGTTTTTT
.	TRBJ1-1	TRBD1	TRBV15	CATSRDNARGTEAFF	TGTGCCACCAGCAGAGATAACGCCAGGGGGACTGAAGCTTTCTTT
few	TRBJ1-5	TRBD1	TRBV20-1	CSASPRGLGDIQPQHF	TGCAGTGCTAGCCCCAGGGGGTTAGGGGATATCCAGCCCCAGCATTTT
few	TRBJ2-3	.	TRBV28	CASLPRGTSTDTQYF	TGTGCCTCCCTCCCCCGGGGGACAAGCACAGATACGCAGTATTTT
.	TRBJ1-1	.	TRBV7-2	CASSQVAPEAFF	TGTGCCAGCAGCCAAGTGGCGCCTGAAGCTTTCTTT